Following are 27 T cell receptor beta chains from one sample sequenced in a study of memory CD4+ T cells and cytomegalovirus serostatus. Profiled with immunoSEQ multiplex PCR; TCRdb holds only in-frame clones, not every one. The sample lists tens of thousands of clones, around 77% seen once, with 0.88% in the top ten. The sort gate was single viable CD3+CD4+CD8-CD45RO+ cells for memory CD4+ T cells. The specimen sequenced was memory CD4+ T cells from blood. The receptors stem from an adult in good health and CMV-seronegative.

The chain links TRBV6-1 to TRBJ2-5, with TRBD2 as a possible D gene (5 bases). Germline-derived CDR1 and CDR2 are MNHNS and SASEGT. V lost 3 bases and J lost 0, with 11 bases in between. The CDR3 spans 15 residues. CDR3 residues: CASSDGLKYQETQYF. Written as DNA, the CDR3 is TGTGCCAGCAGTGACGGACTCAAGTACCAAGAGACCCAGTACTTC.

This chain connects TRBV7-2 to TRBJ2-3, with a weak D call TRBD2 (7 bases). From germline, CDR1 is SGHTA and CDR2 FQGNSA. This CDR3 spans 15 amino acids. V was shortened by 3 bases and J by 2 bases, with 12 bases between the two germline ends. The CDR3 bases are TGTGCCAGCAGCTTTAGGGGGGGATACACAGATACGCAGTATTTT. It codes for CASSFRGGYTDTQYF.

In this sample, this clone turned up a few times. This chain uses TRBV7-6 with TRBJ2-3, with 9 bases lining up with TRBD2. Germline assignment: CDR1 SGHVS and CDR2 FNYEAQ. This CDR3 comprises 17 residues. V lost 1 base and J lost 1; bases outside the gene matches: 6. The CDR3 DNA sequence: TGTGCCAGCAGCTTAGGGCTAGCGGGATCTGGCACAGATACGCAGTATTTT. Protein product: CASSLGLAGSGTDTQYF.

This sequence joins TRBV4-1 and TRBJ1-3, with 7 bases fitting TRBD1. The CDR3 spans 16 residues. J gave up 3 bases and V 1 base, and 6 bases lay outside the gene matches. Germline values: CDR1 MGHRA, CDR2 YSYEKL. In DNA, the CDR3 is TGCGCCAGCAGCCAAGCACCAGGGGGTTATGGAAACACCATATATTTT. The encoded protein is CASSQAPGGYGNTIYF.

V and J are TRBV5-1 and TRBJ1-1, with D unclear. The V end was cut by 3 bases, the J end by 1 base, with 13 bases between. CDR3 size: 15 residues. CDR1 and CDR2 (germline): SGHRS, YFSETQ. CDR3 bases: TGCGCCAGCAGCTCATCTACGACCCCGAACACTGAAGCTTTCTTT. Amino acids: CASSSSTTPNTEAFF.

This rearrangement joins TRBV5-1 to TRBJ1-1; D might be TRBD1 (5 bases). Trimming removed 4 bases at V and 1 base at J, with 11 bases between. The germline gives CDR1 SGHRS, CDR2 YFSETQ. This CDR3 has 14 residues. The CDR3 DNA reads as TGCGCCAGCAGCCGCACAGGATCGAACACTGAAGCTTTCTTT. Protein product: CASSRTGSNTEAFF.

The V and J genes are TRBV4-3 and TRBJ2-1, with 10 bases identical to TRBD2. V trimming: 0 bases; J trimming: 8 bases; junction bases outside the gene matches: 10. Per the germline V gene, CDR1 is LGHNA and CDR2 is YSLEER. The CDR3 contains 17 residues. The CDR3 reads CASSQERGAGGPYEQFF. CDR3 DNA sequence: TGCGCCAGCAGCCAAGAAAGAGGAGCGGGAGGGCCGTATGAGCAGTTCTTC.

This clone has more than one count but fewer than ten. The chain joins TRBV30 to TRBJ2-7, with D perhaps matching TRBD2 (6 bases). Germline V CDR1 and CDR2: GTSNPN, SVGIG (reference sequence). Trimming removed 4 bases from V and 4 bases from J, with 23 bases in between. The CDR3 covers 16 residues. CDR3 loop: CAWTSPEGSFGYEQYF. The CDR3 coding sequence is TGTGCCTGGACGTCGCCGGAGGGTTCCTTCGGTTACGAGCAGTACTTC. Full variable domain (remainder filled in from reference TRBV30 and TRBJ2-7): SQTIHQWPATLVQPVGSPLSLECTVEGTSNPNLYWYRQAAGRGLQLLFYSVGIGQISSEVPQNLSASRPQDRQFILSSKKLLLSDSGFYLCAWTSPEGSFGYEQYFGPGTRLTVT.

The chain joins TRBV5-6 to TRBJ1-2, with 9 bases aligning to TRBD1. The V gene's germline CDR1 is SGHDT and CDR2 YYEEEE. This CDR3 contains 16 residues. V was pared by 4 bases and J by 7 bases, with 14 bases of the junction left unmatched. The CDR3 coding sequence is TGTGCCAGCAGCAGGATACTACCGGGACAGGGTGGTGGCTACACCTTC. Translation: CASSRILPGQGGGYTF.

The CDR3 sequence is CATSRGGAPETQYF. Here the CDR3 DNA reads TGTGCCACCAGCAGAGGGGGGGCCCCAGAGACCCAGTACTTC. The genes are TRBV15 and TRBJ2-5; D may correspond to TRBD1 or TRBD2 (6 bases each). The CDR3 has 14 amino acids. Trimming took off 1 base at V and 4 bases at J, with 10 bases between the two ends. The germline gives CDR1 LNHNV, CDR2 YYDKDF (reference sequence).

This clone came up a few times. The chain recombines TRBV10-2 with TRBJ1-1; the D is unclear. The V gene's germline CDR1 is WSHSY and CDR2 SAAADI. The CDR3 contains 11 residues. The V end lost 5 bases, the J end lost 6 bases, and 7 bases lay between the germline ends. CDR3 region: CASSREAEAFF. Written as DNA, the CDR3 is TGCGCCAGCAGTAGGGAGGCTGAAGCTTTCTTT.

This chain connects TRBV19 to TRBJ1-3; D not certain. Trimming shortened V by 4 bases and J by 8 bases, and 9 bases separated the two germline ends. CDR3 length equals 12 residues. Germline V gives CDR1 LNHDA, CDR2 SQIVND (reference sequence). The CDR3 nucleotides are TGTGCCAGTAGTAACAGAAAGTACACCATATATTTT. Its translation is CASSNRKYTIYF.

V usage is TRBV19 and J usage is TRBJ1-5, with D unclear. CDR1 is LNHDA, CDR2 SQIVND, per germline (reference sequence). V shed 9 bases and J shed 4 bases, with 10 bases lying between them. The CDR3 totals 12 residues. DNA for the CDR3: TGTGCCAGCAGGACGCTGAATCAGCCCCAGCATTTT. Translating gives CASRTLNQPQHF.

This chain connects TRBV7-2 to TRBJ1-5; D remains ambiguous. The CDR3 covers 14 residues. The germline V and J ends were trimmed by 5 bases and 5 bases, with 13 bases remaining between them. CDR1 and CDR2 (germline): SGHTA, FQGNSA. The CDR3 nucleotides are TGTGCCAGCAGCCCCGAGGGTATCTATCAGCCCCAGCATTTT. It is translated as CASSPEGIYQPQHF.

This clone was picked up a small number of times. The J gene is TRBJ1-5, the V gene TRBV19, with D possibly matching TRBD1 (6 bases). The V and J ends lost 7 bases and 5 bases respectively, with 15 bases between them. The CDR3 consists of 14 residues. CDR1 is LNHDA and CDR2 is SQIVND in the germline V gene (reference sequence). CDR3 loop: CASNEGQLDQPQHF. CDR3 nucleotide sequence: TGTGCCAGTAACGAAGGACAGTTGGATCAGCCCCAGCATTTT.

V is TRBV28 and J is TRBJ1-2; 7 bases are shared with TRBD1. The CDR3 runs to 15 residues. Trimming removed 4 bases from V and 3 bases from J; junction bases left unmatched: 8. The germline V gene has CDR1 MDHEN and CDR2 SYDVKM. The CDR3 spells CASSSPGTDYYGYTF. In DNA form, the CDR3 reads TGTGCCAGCAGTTCCCCCGGGACAGATTACTATGGCTACACCTTC.

The chain links TRBV6-1 to TRBJ1-1; tentative D call: TRBD1 (5 bases). Germline V CDR1 and CDR2: MNHNS, SASEGT. V was cut by 10 bases and J by 0 bases, with 12 bases left in between. The CDR3 is 13 residues long. This CDR3 reads CANRQTMNTEAFF. The CDR3 region has the DNA TGTGCCAATCGACAGACTATGAACACTGAAGCTTTCTTT.

The rearrangement joins TRBV5-1 to TRBJ2-1; tentatively, D is TRBD2 (6 bases). The CDR3 totals 16 residues. Germline assignment: CDR1 SGHRS and CDR2 YFSETQ. V lost 1 base and J lost 6, with 17 bases in between. This CDR3 is CASSLTAGGPGNEQFF. CDR3 sequence (DNA): TGCGCCAGCAGCTTGACGGCCGGAGGGCCCGGCAATGAGCAGTTCTTC.

This clone was seen only a few times. The chain recombines TRBV2 with TRBJ1-3, with D uncertain. This CDR3 region has 13 residues. V lost 9 bases and J lost 0, with 9 bases in between. The germline gives CDR1 SNHLY, CDR2 FYNNEI. DNA for the CDR3: TGTGCCAGGAGGCCGGGCTCTGGAAACACCATATATTTT. Its translation: CARRPGSGNTIYF. Full variable domain (outside the CDR3, taken from reference TRBV2 and TRBJ1-3): EPEVTQTPSHQVTQMGQEVILRCVPISNHLYFYWYRQILGQKVEFLVSFYNNEISEKSEIFDDQFSVERPDGSNFTLKIRSTKLEDSAMYFCARRPGSGNTIYFGEGSWLTVV.

The V call is TRBV28, the J call TRBJ2-1; 10 bases match TRBD1. The germline CDR1 and CDR2 sequences are MDHEN and SYDVKM. Trimming took 0 bases from V and 10 from J; bases not matched to a gene: 6. The CDR3 has 15 residues. The DNA of the CDR3 is TGTGCCAGCAGTTTATGGGACAGGGGGGTAAGGGAGCAGTTCTTC. Translated: CASSLWDRGVREQFF.

This clone was recorded a few times. This chain uses TRBV11-2 with TRBJ2-3; unclear D gene. The germline V gene encodes CDR1 SGHAT and CDR2 FQNNGV. CDR3 length: 13 amino acids. V shed 5 bases and J shed 2 bases, with 8 bases lying between them. CDR3 nucleotide sequence: TGTGCCAGCAGCCCCCCTTACACAGATACGCAGTATTTT. This translates into CASSPPYTDTQYF.

The chain carries TRBV6-5 and TRBJ1-6; D is possibly TRBD1 (6 bases). Germline CDR1 and CDR2: MNHEY and SVGAGI. Deletions cut 6 bases from V and 7 bases from J, with 16 bases between. CDR3 length equals 15 residues. The DNA for the CDR3 is TGTGCCAGCAGGGTTCAAGGGGGACGGAATTCACCCCTCCACTTT. This sequence encodes CASRVQGGRNSPLHF.

The rearrangement joins TRBV19 to TRBJ2-7; 11 positions agree with TRBD2. The germline CDR1 and CDR2 sequences are LNHDA and SQIVND (reference sequence). With V trimmed by 4 bases and J by 5 bases, 4 bases remained unmatched. The CDR3 totals 14 residues. CDR3 region: CASSSSGGAHEQYF. CDR3 DNA: TGTGCCAGTAGTAGTAGCGGGGGGGCCCACGAGCAGTACTTC.

In the case of this clone: The identical CDR3 is also encoded by other nucleotide sequences in the sample. V usage is TRBV6-1 and J usage is TRBJ1-2; a weak D match, TRBD1 (6 bases). V lost 3 bases and J 5 bases, leaving 10 bases between the germline ends. The CDR3 runs to 13 residues. Germline V CDR1 and CDR2: MNHNS, SASEGT. CDR3 in DNA: TGTGCCAGCAGTGAGACAGGTTATTATGGCTACACCTTC. It encodes CASSETGYYGYTF.

V is TRBV5-4 and J is TRBJ1-6, with a tentative D call TRBD1 (6 bases). Germline CDR1 and CDR2: SGHNT and YYREEE (reference sequence). The CDR3 consists of 15 residues. Trimming took 5 bases from V and 7 from J, leaving 16 bases between them. The CDR3 reads CASRRELGANSPLHF. Written as DNA, the CDR3 is TGTGCCAGCAGGAGAGAATTGGGGGCCAATTCACCCCTCCACTTT.

J is TRBJ2-7 and V is TRBV6-1; no clear D. The V gene lost 0 bases and the J gene lost 3 bases, with 12 bases spanning the gap. This CDR3 is built from 15 residues. Germline V gene lookup returns CDR1 MNHNS and CDR2 SASEGT. CDR3 bases: TGTGCCAGCAGTGAAGCGGATTCAGCTTACTACGAGCAGTACTTC. Its translation: CASSEADSAYYEQYF.

The rearrangement links TRBV28 to TRBJ1-5, with D uncertain. Germline V gene data show CDR1 as MDHEN and CDR2 as SYDVKM. V shed 2 bases and J shed 0 bases, with 11 bases lying between them. The CDR3 spans 16 residues. CDR3 sequence: CASSLSGRGSNQPQHF. The CDR3 nucleotides are TGTGCCAGCAGTTTAAGTGGGCGGGGTAGCAATCAGCCCCAGCATTTT.